These 4 T cell receptor beta chains originate from one sample sequenced in a study of blood T cell repertoires in COVID-19. Assay: immunoSEQ multiplex PCR; the TCRdb copy retains only in-frame clones and omits some. Here the sample spans about 190,000 clones, around 80% being singletons. What was sequenced was PBMCs or T cells enriched from blood (not recorded which). The receptors were sampled from a woman aged 50 to 60 who had recovered from COVID-19.

The chain combines TRBV12-5 with TRBJ2-2; the D is unclear. Germline loops: CDR1 LGHNT, CDR2 FRNRAP. The V gene lost 6 bases and the J gene lost 0 bases, with 17 bases spanning the gap. The CDR3 runs 17 residues. The CDR3 DNA reads TGTGCTAGTGGCCTCCGTGTGACGGCGGCGAACACCGGGGAGCTGTTTTTT. This encodes CASGLRVTAANTGELFF.

The genes are TRBV3-1 (or the pseudogene TRBV3-2) and TRBJ2-7; 9 bases are shared with TRBD2. Trimming cost V 4 bases and J 4 bases; bases outside gene matches: 5. From germline, CDR1 is LGHDT and CDR2 YNNKEL (reference sequence). CDR3 size: 14 residues. Here the CDR3 DNA reads TGTGCCAGCAGCCCCGGGAGCGGGAGGTACGAGCAGTACTTC. Amino acids: CASSPGSGRYEQYF.

This sequence joins TRBV5-1 and TRBJ2-1; TRBD2 aligns across 12 bases. V dropped 0 bases and J dropped 9; count of bases not matched to a gene: 7. CDR1 SGHRS and CDR2 YFSETQ come from the germline V gene. This CDR3 region has 16 residues. The CDR3 bases are TGCGCCAGCAGCTTGGGCCTAGCGGGAGGGTACGGTGAGCAGTTCTTC. Translating it yields CASSLGLAGGYGEQFF.

In this sample, this clone turned up once. This rearrangement joins TRBV2 to TRBJ2-7; TRBD1 agrees at 7 bases. Germline CDR1 reads SNHLY; CDR2 reads FYNNEI. With V trimmed by 6 bases and J by 3 bases, 5 bases remained unmatched. The CDR3 runs 13 residues. In nucleotides, the CDR3 is TGTGCCAGCAGGGGGGACAGACACTACGAGCAGTACTTC. This sequence encodes CASRGDRHYEQYF.